This entry lists 25 T cell receptor beta chains sequenced from one sample in a study of T cell repertoires in cytomegalovirus infection. One entry per CDR3 protein results from TCRdb running MiXCR on the reads. The sample holds about 100,000 distinct CDR3 sequences, 23% seen once. The sample taken for sequencing was CD8+ T cells from PBMCs. Every receptor here comes from a human donor in good health (CMV status not recorded). Some clones in this sample may be carry-over from other donors' samples.

The CDR3 region is CSARDRGGADTGELFF. In DNA form, the CDR3 reads TGCAGTGCTAGAGATCGCGGCGGCGCTGACACCGGGGAGCTGTTTTTT. The V call is TRBV20-1, the J call TRBJ2-2; D gene uncertain. The CDR3 runs 16 residues. Trimming removed 0 bases from V and 3 bases from J, with 14 bases in between. In germline, CDR1 is DFQATT, CDR2 SNEGSKA (reference sequence).

This clonotype showed up many times. The J gene is TRBJ1-1, the V gene TRBV7-9, with D maybe TRBD1 (5 bases). The CDR3 has 15 amino acids. V was cut by 4 bases and J by 0 bases, with 12 bases left in between. The germline gives CDR1 SEHNR, CDR2 FQNEAQ (reference sequence). The CDR3 loop reads CASSSQGGVNTEAFF. The CDR3 DNA reads TGTGCCAGCAGCTCCCAGGGCGGGGTGAACACTGAAGCTTTCTTT.

This clonotype was counted ten times or more. This chain connects TRBV6-5 to TRBJ1-1, with unresolved D. Germline CDR1 and CDR2: MNHEY and SVGAGI. This CDR3 spans 15 amino acids. Trimming removed 0 bases at V and 1 base at J, with 9 bases between. The CDR3 here is CASSYSMTENTEAFF. DNA for the CDR3: TGTGCCAGCAGTTACTCGATGACGGAGAACACTGAAGCTTTCTTT.

This clonotype was seen a few times. The V gene is TRBV6-2 or TRBV6-3, the J gene TRBJ1-1; a possible D gene is TRBD1 (5 bases). The CDR3 runs 16 residues. The germline V and J ends were trimmed by 0 bases and 5 bases, with 16 bases remaining between them. Germline CDR1 and CDR2: MNHEY and SVGEGT. The chain's CDR3 is CASSYSKGGASTEAFF. The DNA for the CDR3 is TGTGCCAGCAGTTACTCGAAGGGAGGGGCATCGACTGAAGCTTTCTTT.

This chain links TRBV5-4 with TRBJ1-5, with D maybe TRBD1 (5 bases). This CDR3 is 14 amino acids long. The germline CDR1 and CDR2 sequences are SGHNT and YYREEE (reference sequence). V was clipped by 4 bases and J by 3 bases, with 11 bases between them. CDR3: CASSAGTLNQPQHF. CDR3 nucleotide sequence: TGTGCCAGCAGCGCCGGGACCCTCAATCAGCCCCAGCATTTT.

This clonotype was recorded at least ten times. This chain joins TRBV7-2 and TRBJ1-1; no reliable D call. V was cut by 1 base and J by 7 bases, with 7 bases left in between. Germline values: CDR1 SGHTA, CDR2 FQGNSA. The CDR3 extends over 12 amino acids. Here the CDR3 reads CASSLDRFEAFF. CDR3 coding DNA: TGTGCCAGCAGCTTAGATAGGTTTGAAGCTTTCTTT. Complete variable domain (other parts from reference TRBV7-2 and TRBJ1-1): GAGVSQSPSNKVTEKGKDVELRCDPISGHTALYWYRQSLGQGLEFLIYFQGNSAPDKSGLPSDRFSAERTGGSVSTLTIQRTQQEDSAVYLCASSLDRFEAFFGQGTRLTVV.

This chain uses TRBV13 with TRBJ2-3; a possible D gene is TRBD2 (5 bases). This CDR3 has 16 residues. The germline CDR1 and CDR2 sequences are PRHDT and FYEKMQ (reference sequence). The germline V and J ends were trimmed by 4 bases and 4 bases, with 18 bases remaining between them. In DNA form, the CDR3 reads TGTGCCAGCAGCTCCCTTATGGGAGTGGCAGCAGATACGCAGTATTTT. Translated, it gives CASSSLMGVAADTQYF.

This chain uses TRBV3-1 with TRBJ2-2; D unresolved. V was pared by 5 bases and J by 5 bases, with 21 bases between. CDR3 size: 17 residues. Germline CDR1 reads LGHDT; CDR2 reads YNNKEL (reference sequence). CDR3 sequence (DNA): TGTGCCAGCAGCAAGATGTCGTCATTTGAGGTAACCGGGGAGCTGTTTTTT. It yields the protein CASSKMSSFEVTGELFF.

This clonotype was recorded a few times. The genes are TRBV12-5 and TRBJ2-1; weak D call: TRBD1 (5 bases). V was trimmed by 7 bases and J by 0 bases, leaving 13 bases between them. In germline, CDR1 is LGHNT, CDR2 FRNRAP. There are 15 residues in the CDR3. The DNA of the CDR3 is TGTGCTAGTGCCCCCGACAGTGACTCCTACAATGAGCAGTTCTTC. Protein: CASAPDSDSYNEQFF.

The V call is TRBV30, the J call TRBJ1-2; 8 positions agree with TRBD1. The CDR3 is 12 residues long. CDR1 and CDR2 (germline): GTSNPN, SVGIG (reference sequence). The trim removed 4 bases at V and 6 bases at J, leaving 4 bases unmatched. CDR3 sequence reads: CAWNRGKDGYTF. The CDR3 nucleotides are TGTGCCTGGAACAGGGGGAAAGATGGCTACACCTTC.

Many counts were recorded for this clonotype. The chain links TRBV28 to TRBJ2-5; D possibly corresponds to TRBD1 (5 bases). Germline V lookup: CDR1 MDHEN, CDR2 SYDVKM. The length of the CDR3 is 17 residues. Trimming took off 3 bases at V and 5 bases at J, with 22 bases between the two ends. The CDR3 loop reads CASSLTLTGSDKETQYF. As DNA, the CDR3 is TGTGCCAGCAGTTTGACTTTAACAGGTTCAGACAAGGAGACCCAGTACTTC.

This clonotype has only one observation. The chain carries TRBV20-1 and TRBJ1-2, with 9 nucleotides matching TRBD1. The CDR3 spans 13 residues. Germline CDR1 DFQATT, CDR2 SNEGSKA (reference sequence). V lost 5 bases, J lost 2 bases, and 3 bases stayed unmatched. CDR3 nucleotide sequence: TGCAGTGCTGGGGACAGGGTCAACTATGGCTACACCTTC. This translates into CSAGDRVNYGYTF.

The sample holds many counts of this clonotype. The V and J genes are TRBV7-2 and TRBJ2-1, with 9 bases lining up with TRBD2. Unmatched junction bases numbered 16, after V lost 1 base and J lost 0 bases. CDR1 and CDR2 (germline): SGHTA, FQGNSA. This CDR3 spans 21 amino acids. The CDR3 protein is CASSLDSWVAGVNSSYNEQFF. DNA of the CDR3: TGTGCCAGCAGCTTAGATAGCTGGGTAGCGGGGGTAAATAGCTCCTACAATGAGCAGTTCTTC.

This clonotype showed up just a few times. The chain uses TRBV4-2 and TRBJ1-1, with TRBD1 matching over 7 bases. V shed 2 bases, J shed 3 bases, and the junction held 3 bases outside the gene matches. This CDR3 has 14 amino acids. The germline V gene has CDR1 LGHNA and CDR2 YNFKEQ. The CDR3, as DNA: TGTGCCAGCAGCCAACCCGACAGGGACACTGAAGCTTTCTTT. Translating gives CASSQPDRDTEAFF.

V usage is TRBV7-6 and J usage is TRBJ2-5; D remains unclear. V was cut by 5 bases and J by 0 bases, with 13 bases left in between. Germline loops: CDR1 SGHVS, CDR2 FNYEAQ. CDR3 length: 15 amino acids. The CDR3 loop reads CASSTQEEYQETQYF. CDR3 bases: TGTGCCAGCAGCACACAAGAAGAGTACCAAGAGACCCAGTACTTC.

The CDR3 loop is CASSFLQGYTEAFF. Written as DNA, the CDR3 is TGTGCCAGCAGCTTCCTACAGGGTTACACTGAAGCTTTCTTT. V is TRBV11-2 and J is TRBJ1-1; TRBD1 might be the D (6 bases). CDR1 is SGHAT, CDR2 FQNNGV, per germline. There are 14 residues in the CDR3. V gave up 3 bases and J gave up 3 bases, with 11 bases separating them.

This CDR3 is CASSHADRAYNEQFF. The CDR3 nucleotides read TGTGCCAGCAGCCACGCGGACAGGGCCTACAATGAGCAGTTCTTC. The rearrangement links TRBV3-1 to TRBJ2-1; 8 nucleotides agree with TRBD1. Germline V gives CDR1 LGHDT, CDR2 YNNKEL (reference sequence). Trimming removed 3 bases from V and 2 bases from J; junction bases left unmatched: 3. This CDR3 is built from 15 residues.

This clonotype was found once. This chain connects TRBV9 to TRBJ2-7; D is uncertain. CDR1 SGDLS and CDR2 YYNGEE come from the germline V gene. V was shortened by 0 bases and J by 2 bases, with 12 bases between the two germline ends. The CDR3 is 15 amino acids. Here the CDR3 DNA reads TGTGCCAGCAGCGTAGCTTCCGGCACAGCCTACGAGCAGTACTTC. It specifies CASSVASGTAYEQYF.

The chain carries TRBV15 and TRBJ1-3; D call uncertain. CDR1 LNHNV and CDR2 YYDKDF come from the germline V gene (reference sequence). The CDR3 is 12 amino acids. Trimming removed 0 bases at V and 3 bases at J, with 0 bases between. Here the CDR3 reads CATSRDGNTIYF. CDR3 coding DNA: TGTGCCACCAGCAGAGATGGAAACACCATATATTTT.

Worth noting for this clonotype: A junction boundary mismatches the germline segment, possibly from a read error. This sequence joins TRBV19 and TRBJ2-1, with 14 bases that match TRBD2. The CDR3 totals 17 residues. Germline V lookup: CDR1 LNHDA, CDR2 SQIVND (reference sequence). The CDR3 spells CAISGTSGSGTYSERFF. CDR3 DNA: TGTGCCATTTCCGGGACTAGCGGGAGCGGAACCTACAGTGAGCGGTTCTTC.

The table lists this clonotype with a few counts. The chain links TRBV14 to TRBJ1-2; 7 nucleotides match TRBD1. Germline V gives CDR1 SGHDN, CDR2 FVKESK. V was clipped by 4 bases and J by 4 bases; unmatched bases: 9. The CDR3 extends over 15 amino acids. CDR3: CASSPSTGTFYGYTF. The CDR3 DNA follows: TGTGCCAGCAGCCCTTCGACAGGGACATTCTATGGCTACACCTTC.

There are many counts of this clonotype. The V and J genes are TRBV7-2 and TRBJ1-1; D is unclear. The germline V gene encodes CDR1 SGHTA and CDR2 FQGNSA. The CDR3 length is 13 residues. Trimming pared 1 base from V and 8 bases from J, leaving 11 bases between. Here the CDR3 reads CASSLDGRREAFF. CDR3 in DNA: TGTGCCAGCAGCTTAGACGGCCGCCGGGAAGCTTTCTTT.

The chain joins TRBV4-2 to TRBJ2-1; D ambiguous. CDR1 is LGHNA and CDR2 is YNFKEQ in the germline V gene. The CDR3 covers 15 residues. The V end was cut by 5 bases, the J end by 3 bases, with 14 bases between. CDR3 region: CASSDISAFYNEQFF. DNA of the CDR3: TGTGCCAGCAGCGATATTTCCGCGTTCTACAATGAGCAGTTCTTC.

There are a few counts of this clonotype. The chain is built from TRBV12-3 or TRBV12-4 and TRBJ2-7; weak D call: TRBD2 (5 bases). The CDR3 loop spans 14 amino acids. V gave up 4 bases and J gave up 4 bases, with 14 bases separating them. CDR3 nucleotide sequence: TGTGCCAGCAGTTCGGCGGGTTCGGGGTACGAGCAGTACTTC. This gives the protein CASSSAGSGYEQYF.

The CDR3 region has the DNA TGTGCCAGCAGCCGGATTAGCGGGGGAAACACCGGGGAGCTGTTTTTT. Protein sequence: CASSRISGGNTGELFF. The chain couples TRBV7-8 to TRBJ2-2; 9 bases fit TRBD2. The CDR3 consists of 16 residues. Germline V gene sequence: CDR1 SGHVS, CDR2 FQNEAQ. V was clipped by 5 bases and J by 2 bases; unmatched bases: 6.